This TCR beta chain came from a study of T cells in localized non-small cell lung cancer. Findings of the study overall: Uninvolved adjacent lung had more T cell clonality than any other tissue, topping tumor. Researchers found a median around 58 of the top 100 tumor clones in adjacent lung.

The CDR3 length is 14 residues. Germline V CDR1 and CDR2: SGHNT, YYREEE (reference sequence). The junction had 12 bases not matched to a gene; V was cut back by 6 bases and J by 7 bases. Regarding this clone: Its specificity is unknown.

The repertoire was sequenced with immunoSEQ multiplex PCR; TCRdb's copy has only in-frame clones and lacks some. The sample lists 50,000 to 75,000 clones; roughly 90% were seen once. The sequences come from peripheral blood, collected before any cancer treatment. The gene calls are TRBV5-4 and TRBJ2-7, with TRBD1 matching 8 bases. This TCR derives from a man aged 40 to 70 with stage I squamous cell lung carcinoma. DNA for the CDR3: TGTGCCAGCAATCTCCAGGGGGCTCAGGGGGAGCAGTACTTC. As protein: CASNLQGAQGEQYF.